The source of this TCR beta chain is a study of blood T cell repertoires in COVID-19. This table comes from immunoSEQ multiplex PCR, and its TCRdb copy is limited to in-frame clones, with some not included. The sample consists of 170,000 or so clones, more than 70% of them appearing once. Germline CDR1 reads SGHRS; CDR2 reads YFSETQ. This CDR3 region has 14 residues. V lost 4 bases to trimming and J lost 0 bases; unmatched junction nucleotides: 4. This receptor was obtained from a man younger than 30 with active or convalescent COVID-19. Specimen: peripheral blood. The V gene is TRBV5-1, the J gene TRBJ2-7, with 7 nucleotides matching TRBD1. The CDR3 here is CASSLRGNSYEQYF. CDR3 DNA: TGCGCCAGCAGCCTCAGGGGGAACTCCTACGAGCAGTACTTC.